This T cell receptor (beta chain) was sequenced during a study of T cell changes during pregnancy in multiple sclerosis. The table came from immunoSEQ multiplex PCR; TCRdb's copy has only in-frame clones and leaves some out. The sample shows more than 40,000 clones, roughly 92% of them seen only once. The specimen was CD4+ T cells from peripheral blood mononuclear cells, collected in the second trimester of pregnancy. The clonotype originates from a female donor with multiple sclerosis, enrolled in a pregnancy study.

CDR3 sequence: CASSLRTDTQYF. The CDR3 DNA reads TGTGCCAGCAGCTTACGTACAGATACGCAGTATTTT. The V gene is TRBV7-3, the J gene TRBJ2-3; D not certain. Germline assignment: CDR1 SGHTA and CDR2 FQGTGA. The V end was cut by 2 bases, the J end by 3 bases, with 3 bases between. The CDR3 extends over 12 amino acids.